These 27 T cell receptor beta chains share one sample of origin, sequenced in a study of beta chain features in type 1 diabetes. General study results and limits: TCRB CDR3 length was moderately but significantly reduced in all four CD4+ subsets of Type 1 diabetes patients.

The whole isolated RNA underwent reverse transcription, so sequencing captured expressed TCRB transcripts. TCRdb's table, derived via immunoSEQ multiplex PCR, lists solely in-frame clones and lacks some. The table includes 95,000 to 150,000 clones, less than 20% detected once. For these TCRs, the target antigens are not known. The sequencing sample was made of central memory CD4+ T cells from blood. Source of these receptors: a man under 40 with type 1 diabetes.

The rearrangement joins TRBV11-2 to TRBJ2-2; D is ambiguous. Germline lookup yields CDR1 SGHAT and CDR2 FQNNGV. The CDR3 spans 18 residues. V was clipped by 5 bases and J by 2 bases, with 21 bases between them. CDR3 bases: TGTGCCAGCAGCACAATTTGGGGTCGACACCTTAACACCGGGGAGCTGTTTTTT. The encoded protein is CASSTIWGRHLNTGELFF. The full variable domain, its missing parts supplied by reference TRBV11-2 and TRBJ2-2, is EAGVAQSPRYKIIEKRQSVAFWCNPISGHATLYWYQQILGQGPKLLIQFQNNGVVDDSQLPKDRFSAERLKGVDSTLKIQPAKLEDSAVYLCASSTIWGRHLNTGELFFGEGSRLTVL.

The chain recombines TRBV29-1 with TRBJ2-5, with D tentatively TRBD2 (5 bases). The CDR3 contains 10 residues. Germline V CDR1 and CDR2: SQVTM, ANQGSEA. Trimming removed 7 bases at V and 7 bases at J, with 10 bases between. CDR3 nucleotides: TGCAGCGCCGGGGAAGGGACCCAGTACTTC. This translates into CSAGEGTQYF.

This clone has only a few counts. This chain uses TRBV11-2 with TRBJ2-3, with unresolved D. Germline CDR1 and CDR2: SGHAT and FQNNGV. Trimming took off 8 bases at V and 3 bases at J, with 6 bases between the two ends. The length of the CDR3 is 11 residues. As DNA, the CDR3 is TGTGCCAGCGGGTCGACAGATACGCAGTATTTT. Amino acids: CASGSTDTQYF.

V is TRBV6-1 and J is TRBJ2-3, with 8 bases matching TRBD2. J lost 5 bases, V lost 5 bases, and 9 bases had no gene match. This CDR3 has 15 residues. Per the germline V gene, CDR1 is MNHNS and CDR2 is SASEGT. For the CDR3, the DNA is TGTGCCAGCAGTACCTCCCGGGGGGGTGGAGATACGCAGTATTTT. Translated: CASSTSRGGGDTQYF.

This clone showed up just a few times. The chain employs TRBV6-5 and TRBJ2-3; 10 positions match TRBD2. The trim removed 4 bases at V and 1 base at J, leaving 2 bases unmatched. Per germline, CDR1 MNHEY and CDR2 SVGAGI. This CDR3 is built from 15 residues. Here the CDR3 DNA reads TGTGCCAGCAGTTTAGCGGGGGGAGGCACAGATACGCAGTATTTT. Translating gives CASSLAGGGTDTQYF.

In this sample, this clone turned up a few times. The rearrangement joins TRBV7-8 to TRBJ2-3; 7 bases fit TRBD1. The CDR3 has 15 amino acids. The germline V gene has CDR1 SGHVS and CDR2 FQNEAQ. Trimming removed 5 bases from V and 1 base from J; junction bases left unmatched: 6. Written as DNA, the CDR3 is TGTGCCAGCAGCCTTACAGGGGACGGCACAGATACGCAGTATTTT. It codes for CASSLTGDGTDTQYF.

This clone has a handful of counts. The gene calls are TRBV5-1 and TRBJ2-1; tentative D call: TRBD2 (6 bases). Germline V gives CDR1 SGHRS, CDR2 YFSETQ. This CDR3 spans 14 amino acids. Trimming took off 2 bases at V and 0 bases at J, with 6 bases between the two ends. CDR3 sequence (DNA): TGCGCCAGCAGCTTCGGGAGCTCCTACAATGAGCAGTTCTTC. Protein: CASSFGSSYNEQFF.

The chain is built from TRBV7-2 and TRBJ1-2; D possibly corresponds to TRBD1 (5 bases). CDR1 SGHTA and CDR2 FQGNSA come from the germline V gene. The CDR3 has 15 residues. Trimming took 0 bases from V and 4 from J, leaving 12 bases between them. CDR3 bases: TGTGCCAGCAGCTTAGCCGACCCAGGGTTCTATGGCTACACCTTC. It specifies CASSLADPGFYGYTF.

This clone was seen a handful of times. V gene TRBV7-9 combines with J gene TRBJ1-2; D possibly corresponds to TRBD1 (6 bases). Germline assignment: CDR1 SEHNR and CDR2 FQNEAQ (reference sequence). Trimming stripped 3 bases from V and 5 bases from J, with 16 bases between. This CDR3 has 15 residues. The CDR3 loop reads CASSFSTRTAYGYTF. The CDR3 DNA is TGTGCCAGCAGCTTTTCCACCCGGACAGCGTATGGCTACACCTTC. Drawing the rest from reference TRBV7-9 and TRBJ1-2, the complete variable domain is DTGVSQNPRHKITKRGQNVTFRCDPISEHNRLYWYRQTLGQGPEFLTYFQNEAQLEKSRLLSDRFSAERPKGSFSTLEIQRTEQGDSAMYLCASSFSTRTAYGYTFGSGTRLTVV.

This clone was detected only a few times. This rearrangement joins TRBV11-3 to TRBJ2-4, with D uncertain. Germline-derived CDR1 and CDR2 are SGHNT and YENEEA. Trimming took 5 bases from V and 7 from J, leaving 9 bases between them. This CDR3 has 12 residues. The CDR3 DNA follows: TGTGCCAGCAGCCCGGCGGAGAACATTCAGTACTTC. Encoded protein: CASSPAENIQYF.

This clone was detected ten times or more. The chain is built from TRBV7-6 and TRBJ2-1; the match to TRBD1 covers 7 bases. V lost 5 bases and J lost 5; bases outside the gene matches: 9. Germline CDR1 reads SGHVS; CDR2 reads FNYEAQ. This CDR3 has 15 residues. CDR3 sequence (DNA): TGTGCCAGCAGCCTAAGGACAGGTCCGGACAATGAGCAGTTCTTC. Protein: CASSLRTGPDNEQFF.

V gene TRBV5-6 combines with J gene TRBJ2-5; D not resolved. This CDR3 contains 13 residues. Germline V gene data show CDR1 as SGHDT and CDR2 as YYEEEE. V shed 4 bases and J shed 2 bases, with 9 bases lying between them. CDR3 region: CASSAVLQETQYF. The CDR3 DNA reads TGTGCCAGCAGCGCAGTTTTGCAAGAGACCCAGTACTTC.

CDR3 coding DNA: TGTGCCAGCAGTCTCGGACTAGCGGGGGAAACTATGGAGAAGGGAGAGACCCAGTACTTC. Protein sequence: CASSLGLAGETMEKGETQYF. The genes are TRBV7-8 and TRBJ2-5; 13 bases are a match to TRBD2. Germline loops: CDR1 SGHVS, CDR2 FQNEAQ. J lost 4 bases, V lost 6 bases, and 20 bases had no gene match. CDR3 length: 20 amino acids.

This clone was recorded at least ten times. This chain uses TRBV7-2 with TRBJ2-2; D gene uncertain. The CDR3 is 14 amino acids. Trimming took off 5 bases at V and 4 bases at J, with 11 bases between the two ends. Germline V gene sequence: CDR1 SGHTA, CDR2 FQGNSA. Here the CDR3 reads CASSNATPTGELFF. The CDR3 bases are TGTGCCAGCAGCAACGCGACCCCCACCGGGGAGCTGTTTTTT.

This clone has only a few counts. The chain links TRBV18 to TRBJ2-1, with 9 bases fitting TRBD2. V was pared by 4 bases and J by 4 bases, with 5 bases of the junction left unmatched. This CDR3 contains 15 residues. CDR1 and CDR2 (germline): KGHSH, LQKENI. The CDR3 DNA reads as TGTGCCAGCTCACTTTCGACTAGCGGTTACAATGAGCAGTTCTTC. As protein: CASSLSTSGYNEQFF.

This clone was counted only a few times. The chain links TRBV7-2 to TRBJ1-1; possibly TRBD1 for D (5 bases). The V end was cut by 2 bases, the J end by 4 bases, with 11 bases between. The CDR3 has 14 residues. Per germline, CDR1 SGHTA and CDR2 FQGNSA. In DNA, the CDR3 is TGTGCCAGCAGCTTAAACGGGGCGGGCACTGAAGCTTTCTTT. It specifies CASSLNGAGTEAFF. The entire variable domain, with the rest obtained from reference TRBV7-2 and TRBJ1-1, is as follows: GAGVSQSPSNKVTEKGKDVELRCDPISGHTALYWYRQSLGQGLEFLIYFQGNSAPDKSGLPSDRFSAERTGGSVSTLTIQRTQQEDSAVYLCASSLNGAGTEAFFGQGTRLTVV.

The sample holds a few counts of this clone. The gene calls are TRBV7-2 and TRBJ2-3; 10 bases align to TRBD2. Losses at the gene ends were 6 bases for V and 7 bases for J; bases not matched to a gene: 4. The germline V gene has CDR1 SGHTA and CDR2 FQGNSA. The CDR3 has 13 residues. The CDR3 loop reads CASSLAGENTQYF. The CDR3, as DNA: TGTGCCAGCAGTCTAGCGGGGGAAAATACGCAGTATTTT.

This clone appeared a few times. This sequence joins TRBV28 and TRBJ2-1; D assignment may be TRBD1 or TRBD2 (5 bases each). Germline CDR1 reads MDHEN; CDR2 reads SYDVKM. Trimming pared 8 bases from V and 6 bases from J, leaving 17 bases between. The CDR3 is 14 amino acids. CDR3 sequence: CASLNRGDGNEQFF. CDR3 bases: TGTGCCAGCCTGAATCGGGGCGACGGCAATGAGCAGTTCTTC.

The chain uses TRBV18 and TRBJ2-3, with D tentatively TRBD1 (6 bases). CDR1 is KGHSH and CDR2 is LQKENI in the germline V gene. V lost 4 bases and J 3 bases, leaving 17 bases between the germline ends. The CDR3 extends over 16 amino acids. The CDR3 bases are TGTGCCAGCTCACTCACCACAGGGAGTAAAACAGATACGCAGTATTTT. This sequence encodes CASSLTTGSKTDTQYF.

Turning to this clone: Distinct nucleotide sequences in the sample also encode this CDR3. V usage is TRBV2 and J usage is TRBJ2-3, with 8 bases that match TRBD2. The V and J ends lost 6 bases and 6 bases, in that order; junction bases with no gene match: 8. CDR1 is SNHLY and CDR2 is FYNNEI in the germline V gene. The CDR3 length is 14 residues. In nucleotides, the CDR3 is TGTGCCAGCAGCGGGACTAGTGGGAGGGATACGCAGTATTTT. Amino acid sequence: CASSGTSGRDTQYF.

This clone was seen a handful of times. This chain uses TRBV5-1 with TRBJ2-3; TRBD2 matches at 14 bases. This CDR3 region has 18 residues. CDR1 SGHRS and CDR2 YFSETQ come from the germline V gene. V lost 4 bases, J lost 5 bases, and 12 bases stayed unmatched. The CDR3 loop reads CASSTGLAGGQRIDTQYF. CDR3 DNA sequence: TGCGCCAGCAGCACCGGACTAGCGGGGGGCCAACGGATAGATACGCAGTATTTT.

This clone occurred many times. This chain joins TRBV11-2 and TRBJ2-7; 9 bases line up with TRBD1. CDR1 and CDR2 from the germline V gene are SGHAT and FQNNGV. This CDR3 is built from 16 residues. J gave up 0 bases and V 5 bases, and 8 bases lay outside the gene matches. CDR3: CASSPRGQGISYEQYF. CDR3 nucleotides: TGTGCCAGCAGCCCCCGAGGACAGGGGATCTCCTACGAGCAGTACTTC. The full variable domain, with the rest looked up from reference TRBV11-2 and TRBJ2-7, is EAGVAQSPRYKIIEKRQSVAFWCNPISGHATLYWYQQILGQGPKLLIQFQNNGVVDDSQLPKDRFSAERLKGVDSTLKIQPAKLEDSAVYLCASSPRGQGISYEQYFGPGTRLTVT.

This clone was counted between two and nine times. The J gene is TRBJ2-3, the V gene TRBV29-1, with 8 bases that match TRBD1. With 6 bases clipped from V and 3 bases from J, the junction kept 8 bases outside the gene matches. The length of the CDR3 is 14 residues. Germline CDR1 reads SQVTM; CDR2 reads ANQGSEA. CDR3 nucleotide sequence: TGCAGCGTCTGGGGTCAGGGGGCAACAGATACGCAGTATTTT. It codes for CSVWGQGATDTQYF.

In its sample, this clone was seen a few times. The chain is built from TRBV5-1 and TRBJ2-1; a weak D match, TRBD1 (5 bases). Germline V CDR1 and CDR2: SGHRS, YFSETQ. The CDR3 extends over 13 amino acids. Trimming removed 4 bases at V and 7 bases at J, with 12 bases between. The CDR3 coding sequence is TGCGCCAGCAGCCTGACAGAGTATAATGAGCAGTTCTTC. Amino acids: CASSLTEYNEQFF.

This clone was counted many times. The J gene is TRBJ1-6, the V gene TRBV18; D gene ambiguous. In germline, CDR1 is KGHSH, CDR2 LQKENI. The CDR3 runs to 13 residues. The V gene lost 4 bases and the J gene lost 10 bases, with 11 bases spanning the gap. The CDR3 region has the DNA TGTGCCAGCTCACAGGAGGAGCAATCACCCCTCCACTTT. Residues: CASSQEEQSPLHF.

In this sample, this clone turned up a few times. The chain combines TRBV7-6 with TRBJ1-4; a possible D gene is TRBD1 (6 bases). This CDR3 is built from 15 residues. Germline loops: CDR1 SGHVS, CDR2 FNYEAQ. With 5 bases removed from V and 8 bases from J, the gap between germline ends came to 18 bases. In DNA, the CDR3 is TGTGCCAGCAGCCTAAAGACAGGACGTCTCGAAAAACTGTTTTTT. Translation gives CASSLKTGRLEKLFF. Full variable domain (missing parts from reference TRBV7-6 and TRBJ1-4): GAGVSQSPRYKVTKRGQDVALRCDPISGHVSLYWYRQALGQGPEFLTYFNYEAQQDKSGLPNDRFSAERPEGSISTLTIQRTEQRDSAMYRCASSLKTGRLEKLFFGSGTQLSVL.

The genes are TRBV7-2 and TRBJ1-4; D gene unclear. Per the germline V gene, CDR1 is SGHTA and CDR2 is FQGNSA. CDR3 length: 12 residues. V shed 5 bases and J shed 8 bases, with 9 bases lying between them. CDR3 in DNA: TGTGCCAGCAGCCGAAATAAGGAAAAACTGTTTTTT. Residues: CASSRNKEKLFF.